This T cell receptor (beta chain) is drawn from a study of T cell responses to AZD1222 COVID-19 vaccine. Study-wide results and caveats: Baseline seropositivity characterized only 5 to 7 AZD1222 recipients. Among the donors, most were white British and more were female, and clonal diversity was possibly underestimated. Dominant at 160-218 and 743-854, vaccine-associated CD4 TCRs also spanned spike. Reportedly, nearly half of unique spike TCRs recognized epitopes outside B.1.351/B.1.1.7 mutations.

TCRdb's table, derived via immunoSEQ multiplex PCR, lists solely in-frame clones and lacks some. The sample contains 150,000 to 200,000 clones, 90% of which appear only once. In its sample, this clone was seen a few times. Its antigen is still unknown. CDR3 length: 17 residues. In germline, CDR1 is MGHRA, CDR2 YSYEKL. V gave up 3 bases and J gave up 0 bases; unmatched junction bases: 5. The V call is TRBV4-1, the J call TRBJ2-3, with 11 bases aligning to TRBD2. This TCR was sampled from an adult in good health. The sequences come from peripheral blood, collected on day 0 of AZD1222 vaccination. CDR3 coding DNA: TGCGCCAGCAGCCAGGCCGGGACTAGCGGTAGCACAGATACGCAGTATTTT. Translating gives CASSQAGTSGSTDTQYF.